This T cell receptor beta chain originates from a study of CD8+ T cells in alopecia areata. Study-wide background: Each day, treated patients took oral tofacitinib twice, at 5 to 10 mg per dose. Patients remained on tofacitinib for 6 to 18 months and then went 6 months without it.

Treatment of the sample: oral pan-JAK inhibitor, 5-10 mg twice daily. The sequencing template was cDNA reverse transcribed from extracted RNA. Generated by immunoSEQ multiplex PCR, the TCRdb table keeps only in-frame clones and is missing some. The sample lists about 120,000 clones, 50% to 55% occurring once. This clone was recorded a few times. Trimming left V 6 bases short and J 5 bases short, with 14 bases between. CDR1 and CDR2 (germline): SQVTM, ANQGSEA. The CDR3 runs to 13 residues. The source is a human donor with alopecia areata. This chain uses TRBV29-1 with TRBJ1-5; D is undetermined. Sequencing used CD4+ T cells sorted from blood, obtained at week 4, from a patient treated with tofacitinib. CDR3 bases: TGCAGCGTCACAAACTCTTACGATCAGCCCCAGCATTTT. It yields the protein CSVTNSYDQPQHF.